This TCR beta chain was captured by sequencing in a study of PD-1 blockade in classical Hodgkin lymphoma. Broader study findings: Baseline diversity in complete responders resembled that of newly diagnosed patients. Newly diagnosed patients reportedly trailed healthy donors in baseline TCR diversity. Compared with baseline, CD4+ but not CD8+ TCR diversity had risen significantly by C4D1.

Time point of the sample: cycle 4 day 1 (C4D1), after five to seven weeks of nivolumab. Each and every patient relapsed after autologous stem cell transplantation, and patients got differing brentuximab vedotin exposure. Magnetic negative selection of thawed PBMCs was the method by which CD4+ T cells were purified. This table comes from immunoSEQ multiplex PCR, and its TCRdb copy is limited to in-frame clones, with some not included. The data contain 25,000 to 30,000 clones, approximately 80% of them singletons. The CDR3 has 13 residues. The germline V gene has CDR1 MNHEY and CDR2 SVGAGI. V lost 7 bases and J 2 bases, leaving 11 bases between the germline ends. As concerns this clone: Its antigen is as yet unknown.

The sequence came from a human donor with classical Hodgkin lymphoma. The source material was CD4+ T cells from blood, sampled before the fourth cycle of nivolumab. The V and J genes are TRBV6-5 and TRBJ2-5, with D possibly being TRBD1 (5 bases). The CDR3 here is CASKKQGQETQYF. CDR3 nucleotides: TGTGCCAGCAAAAAGCAGGGTCAAGAGACCCAGTACTTC.